This T cell receptor beta chain is from a study of Tregs in tolerant kidney transplant recipients. Study-wide context: Mixed chimerism was transient after nonmyeloablative marrow transplants from related graft donors.

TCRdb's table, derived via immunoSEQ multiplex PCR, lists solely in-frame clones and lacks some. This sample has fewer than 80,000 clones, with less than 98% found just once. CD4+CD25+CD127- Tregs, CD4+CD25- non-Tregs, CD4 and CD8 cells were sorted. General study points: Few patients were studied, so findings need validation in larger groups. Antigen-driven expansion was suggested because donor-specific Tregs expanded more than all Tregs in tolerant patients.

CDR1 and CDR2 from the germline V gene are LNHDA and SQIVND (reference sequence). CDR3 size: 14 residues. The V and J ends lost 4 bases and 8 bases, in that order; junction bases with no gene match: 9. Concerning this clone: Its matching antigen is unknown.

This chain joins TRBV19 and TRBJ1-2; 8 positions match TRBD1. The sample in question was CD4+ T cells from blood, obtained before the transplant. This clonotype originated in a human donor who received a combined kidney and bone marrow transplant. Written as DNA, the CDR3 is TGTGCCAGTAGTACCCGACAGGGGTTGAGCGGCTACACCTTC. Encoded protein: CASSTRQGLSGYTF. The whole variable domain, filled in from reference TRBV19 and TRBJ1-2, reads DGGITQSPKYLFRKEGQNVTLSCEQNLNHDAMYWYRQDPGQGLRLIYYSQIVNDFQKGDIAEGYSVSREKKESFPLTVTSAQKNPTAFYLCASSTRQGLSGYTFGSGTRLTVV.